This T cell receptor (beta chain) stems from a study of blood T cell repertoires in COVID-19. Per the germline V gene, CDR1 is MNHEY and CDR2 is SMNVEV (reference sequence). Trimming removed 6 bases from V and 2 bases from J, with 11 bases in between. The CDR3 totals 13 residues. TCRdb's copy holds only in-frame clones and misses some; the assay was immunoSEQ multiplex PCR. The sample yields about 180,000 clones, 82% seen once. The sequenced sample was peripheral blood. V usage is TRBV27 and J usage is TRBJ2-7, with TRBD2 as a possible D gene (6 bases). The source of this sequence is a woman aged 70-85 years with acute or convalescent COVID-19. CDR3 DNA sequence: TGTGCCAGCAGGTCTAGCGCTGCCTACGAGCAGTACTTC. Amino acids: CASRSSAAYEQYF.